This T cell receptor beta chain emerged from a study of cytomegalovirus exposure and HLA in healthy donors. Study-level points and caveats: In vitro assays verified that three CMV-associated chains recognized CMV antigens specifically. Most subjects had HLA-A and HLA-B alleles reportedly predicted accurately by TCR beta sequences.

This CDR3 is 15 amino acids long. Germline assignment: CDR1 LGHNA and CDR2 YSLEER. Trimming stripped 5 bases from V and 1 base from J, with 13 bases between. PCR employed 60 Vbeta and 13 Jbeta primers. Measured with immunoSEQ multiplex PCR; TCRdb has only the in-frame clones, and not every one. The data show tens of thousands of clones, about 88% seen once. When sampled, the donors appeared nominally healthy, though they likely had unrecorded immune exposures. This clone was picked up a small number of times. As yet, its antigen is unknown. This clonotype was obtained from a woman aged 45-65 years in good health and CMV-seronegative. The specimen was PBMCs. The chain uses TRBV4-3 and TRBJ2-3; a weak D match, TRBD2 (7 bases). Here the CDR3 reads CASSAGGPGTDTQYF. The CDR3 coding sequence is TGCGCCAGCAGCGCCGGGGGGCCGGGCACAGATACGCAGTATTTT.